This entry is about one T cell receptor beta chain. A multiplex PCR was run with 60 Vbeta primers and 13 Jbeta primers. Data came from immunoSEQ multiplex PCR; TCRdb stores just in-frame clones and leaves some out. Of roughly 200,000 clones detected, roughly 80% appear once; the ten largest clones hold less than 2%. Germline loops: CDR1 LNHDA, CDR2 SQIVND (reference sequence). The CDR3 is made up of 12 amino acids. With V trimmed by 4 bases and J by 6 bases, 3 bases remained unmatched. This record comes from a study of cytomegalovirus exposure and HLA in healthy donors. About the study: Prior work identified around 120 million unique TCR beta sequences in some 180 million T cells.

This sequence joins TRBV19 and TRBJ2-7, with TRBD2 matching over 7 bases. Sequenced: PBMCs. The sequence derives from a man aged 50-60 years in good health and CMV-seronegative. The CDR3 region is CASSNPGGEQYF. The CDR3, as DNA: TGTGCCAGTAGTAATCCGGGAGGCGAGCAGTACTTC.